The 23 T cell receptor beta chains presented below share a single source sample, sequenced in a study of cytomegalovirus exposure and HLA in healthy donors. Amplification used 60 Vbeta primers and 13 Jbeta primers. Sequenced by immunoSEQ multiplex PCR; TCRdb stores in-frame clones only, minus some. The profile covers 35,000 to 45,000 clones, with roughly 69% appearing a single time and approximately 6.1% taken by the ten largest. The source material was PBMCs. The source is a man aged 25-45 years in good health and CMV-seronegative.

Worth noting for this clone: The same CDR3 can be traced to other DNA sequences in this sample. The chain is built from TRBV10-1 and TRBJ2-3; maybe TRBD1 (5 bases). The CDR3 loop spans 14 amino acids. Trimming shortened V by 2 bases and J by 0 bases, and 6 bases separated the two germline ends. Germline CDR1 WNHNN, CDR2 SYGVQD (reference sequence). CDR3 nucleotide sequence: TGCGCCAGCAGTGAGGCAGGGAGCACAGATACGCAGTATTTT. As protein: CASSEAGSTDTQYF.

The CDR3 reads CASSPAAQGGETQYF. CDR3 DNA sequence: TGTGCCAGCTCACCAGCGGCACAGGGCGGAGAGACCCAGTACTTC. The V and J genes are TRBV18 and TRBJ2-5; D possibly corresponds to TRBD1 (6 bases). Germline-derived CDR1 and CDR2 are KGHSH and LQKENI. V dropped 2 bases and J dropped 4 bases, with 14 bases sitting between them. The CDR3 has 15 residues.

The J gene is TRBJ1-3, the V gene TRBV4-2, with unresolved D. The CDR3 length is 16 residues. Deletions cut 3 bases from V and 2 bases from J, with 14 bases between. Per germline, CDR1 LGHNA and CDR2 YNFKEQ. CDR3 amino acids: CASSHPGPATGNTIYF. The CDR3, as DNA: TGTGCCAGCAGCCATCCCGGTCCCGCAACTGGAAACACCATATATTTT.

CDR3 nucleotides: TGTGCCACCTCAAATTTCGGGGATTACCAAGAGACCCAGTACTTC. It codes for CATSNFGDYQETQYF. The chain recombines TRBV28 with TRBJ2-5, with D possibly being TRBD2 (5 bases). V lost 10 bases, J lost 0 bases, and 18 bases lay in between. The CDR3 contains 15 residues. Looked up from germline, CDR1 is MDHEN and CDR2 is SYDVKM.

This clone was picked up one time. CDR3 protein: CASRRDRGDQPQHF. The CDR3 coding sequence is TGTGCCAGTCGCCGGGACAGGGGGGATCAGCCCCAGCATTTT. This chain uses TRBV19 with TRBJ1-5; 11 nucleotides match TRBD1. Germline V CDR1 and CDR2: LNHDA, SQIVND (reference sequence). J lost 5 bases, V lost 8 bases, and 5 bases had no gene match. The CDR3 runs 14 residues.

The V and J genes are TRBV9 and TRBJ1-2; D call uncertain. This CDR3 is 14 amino acids long. CDR1 SGDLS and CDR2 YYNGEE come from the germline V gene. The V gene lost 0 bases and the J gene lost 4 bases, with 10 bases spanning the gap. The CDR3 DNA sequence: TGTGCCAGCAGCGTAGCAGGCCTGGGCTATGGCTACACCTTC. Translating it yields CASSVAGLGYGYTF.

The rearrangement links TRBV7-8 to TRBJ1-1; 9 bases line up with TRBD1. The V gene end was trimmed by 5 bases and the J gene end by 5 bases; junction bases not matched to a gene: 3. This CDR3 is built from 13 residues. CDR1 and CDR2 from the germline V gene are SGHVS and FQNEAQ. The CDR3 DNA sequence: TGTGCCAGCAGCACAGGGGGCCGGACTGAAGCTTTCTTT. Protein sequence: CASSTGGRTEAFF.

In this sample, this clone turned up once. The CDR3 reads CASSLQRGARQYF. In DNA, the CDR3 is TGTGCCAGCAGCCTCCAACGGGGGGCGAGGCAGTACTTC. This chain joins TRBV7-2 and TRBJ2-7, with D maybe TRBD2 (7 bases). In germline, CDR1 is SGHTA, CDR2 FQGNSA. The CDR3 is 13 amino acids. V was shortened by 5 bases and J by 9 bases, with 17 bases between the two germline ends.

The chain couples TRBV4-2 to TRBJ1-2; D remains ambiguous. Germline V gives CDR1 LGHNA, CDR2 YNFKEQ. Trimming pared 0 bases from V and 8 bases from J, leaving 10 bases between. CDR3 length equals 13 residues. The CDR3 loop reads CASSQEVGRGYTF. The CDR3 region has the DNA TGTGCCAGCAGCCAAGAGGTAGGGAGGGGCTACACCTTC.

This clone has just a few counts. The chain combines TRBV18 with TRBJ1-1, with D perhaps matching TRBD1 (5 bases). The germline gives CDR1 KGHSH, CDR2 LQKENI. The CDR3 is 15 amino acids. V was clipped by 3 bases and J by 1 base, with 12 bases between them. CDR3 in DNA: TGTGCCAGCTCACCTAGTGGGGCGGCGAACACTGAAGCTTTCTTT. This codes for CASSPSGAANTEAFF.

The chain has TRBV7-9 and TRBJ2-7; D is perhaps TRBD2 (6 bases). V lost 1 base and J lost 7, with 11 bases in between. The CDR3 sequence is 13 residues long. Germline CDR1 and CDR2: SEHNR and FQNEAQ (reference sequence). The CDR3 is CASSLDGTGEQYF. Written as DNA, the CDR3 is TGTGCCAGCAGCTTAGATGGGACTGGAGAGCAGTACTTC. The entire variable domain, with the rest obtained from reference TRBV7-9 and TRBJ2-7, is as follows: DTGVSQNPRHKITKRGQNVTFRCDPISEHNRLYWYRQTLGQGPEFLTYFQNEAQLEKSRLLSDRFSAERPKGSFSTLEIQRTEQGDSAMYLCASSLDGTGEQYFGPGTRLTVT.

The V call is TRBV6-5, the J call TRBJ2-7; the match to TRBD2 covers 14 bases. Germline CDR1 reads MNHEY; CDR2 reads SVGAGI. The CDR3 runs 16 residues. The ends lost 2 bases at V and 4 bases at J; junction bases unmatched: 4. CDR3 nucleotides: TGTGCCAGCAGTTACGGGACTAGCGGGAGACAATACGAGCAGTACTTC. Protein sequence: CASSYGTSGRQYEQYF.

The chain recombines TRBV20-1 with TRBJ2-5; D may be TRBD1 (5 bases). Germline V lookup: CDR1 DFQATT, CDR2 SNEGSKA (reference sequence). V dropped 6 bases and J dropped 3 bases, with 8 bases sitting between them. The CDR3 has 11 residues. In nucleotides, the CDR3 is TGCAGTGCCGCAGGGAAAGAGACCCAGTACTTC. It codes for CSAAGKETQYF.

The chain uses TRBV2 and TRBJ2-6; weak D call: TRBD2 (6 bases). V lost 6 bases and J lost 0, with 9 bases in between. Per germline, CDR1 SNHLY and CDR2 FYNNEI. This CDR3 is built from 15 residues. CDR3 protein: CASRGLRSGANVLTF. As DNA, the CDR3 is TGTGCCAGCAGGGGACTGCGCTCTGGGGCCAACGTCCTGACTTTC.

The chain is built from TRBV29-1 and TRBJ2-5; tentatively, D is TRBD1 (5 bases). V was clipped by 7 bases and J by 1 base, with 19 bases between them. There are 15 residues in the CDR3. Germline V gives CDR1 SQVTM, CDR2 ANQGSEA. The CDR3 protein is CSGRGSSQGQETQYF. The CDR3 DNA is TGCAGCGGCCGAGGTAGTTCTCAGGGCCAAGAGACCCAGTACTTC.

Points on this clone: At one end, the junction sequence differs from germline, possibly due to a read error. The genes are TRBV2 and TRBJ2-7; tentatively, D is TRBD2 (5 bases). The germline gives CDR1 SNHLY, CDR2 FYNNEI. The CDR3 sequence is 12 residues long. The CDR3 here is CASREDYYEQYF. For the CDR3, the DNA is TGTGCCAGCAGGGAAGACTACTACGAGCAGTACTTC. Filled out from reference TRBV2 and TRBJ2-7, the complete variable domain reads EPEVTQTPSHQVTQMGQEVILRCVPISNHLYFYWYRQILGQKVEFLVSFYNNEISEKSEIFDDQFSVERPDGSNFTLKIRSTKLEDSAMYFCASREDYYEQYFGPGTRLTVT.

This clone occurred once. The chain links TRBV5-1 to TRBJ2-5, with D maybe TRBD1 (8 bases). Germline loops: CDR1 SGHRS, CDR2 YFSETQ. The CDR3 has 17 residues. V dropped 4 bases and J dropped 1 base, with 20 bases sitting between them. This CDR3 is CASSTGGSRGVQETQYF. The CDR3 DNA sequence: TGCGCCAGCAGCACAGGGGGGAGCCGGGGGGTCCAAGAGACCCAGTACTTC. The full variable domain, with the rest looked up from reference TRBV5-1 and TRBJ2-5, is KAGVTQTPRYLIKTRGQQVTLSCSPISGHRSVSWYQQTPGQGLQFLFEYFSETQRNKGNFPGRFSGRQFSNSRSEMNVSTLELGDSALYLCASSTGGSRGVQETQYFGPGTRLLVL.

V is TRBV18 and J is TRBJ1-1, with 7 bases that match TRBD1. CDR1 and CDR2 from the germline V gene are KGHSH and LQKENI. J was trimmed by 0 bases and V by 3 bases; bases with no gene match: 7. The CDR3 runs 16 residues. The CDR3 region has the DNA TGTGCCAGCTCACCCATGACAGGGCAAATGAACACTGAAGCTTTCTTT. The encoded protein is CASSPMTGQMNTEAFF.

V gene TRBV29-1 combines with J gene TRBJ2-1, with D perhaps TRBD2 (6 bases). Germline V gene lookup returns CDR1 SQVTM and CDR2 ANQGSEA. V lost 0 bases and J lost 15, with 18 bases in between. The CDR3 has 13 amino acids. The CDR3 reads CSVEEKRDSRRFF. In DNA, the CDR3 is TGCAGCGTTGAAGAGAAACGGGACTCCCGCCGGTTCTTC.

The J gene is TRBJ1-3, the V gene TRBV6-5; D is perhaps TRBD1 (6 bases). This CDR3 contains 14 residues. Trimming stripped 6 bases from V and 0 bases from J, with 9 bases between. Germline assignment: CDR1 MNHEY and CDR2 SVGAGI. Here the CDR3 reads CASSRTVSGNTIYF. The DNA of the CDR3 is TGTGCCAGCAGCAGGACAGTCTCTGGAAACACCATATATTTT.

This chain uses TRBV28 with TRBJ1-5, with a possible D match to TRBD1 (6 bases). CDR1 and CDR2 (germline): MDHEN, SYDVKM. Deletions cut 4 bases from V and 5 bases from J, with 12 bases between. This CDR3 comprises 14 residues. The CDR3 coding sequence is TGTGCCAGCAGTTCAGGGGAGGGGCATCAGCCCCAGCATTTT. Its protein product is CASSSGEGHQPQHF.

This clone is a singleton in its sample. This chain joins TRBV7-2 and TRBJ2-3, with TRBD2 matching over 7 bases. The CDR3 spans 14 residues. Germline loops: CDR1 SGHTA, CDR2 FQGNSA. The J segment lost 2 bases and the V segment lost 5 bases, leaving 4 bases of the junction unmatched. In nucleotides, the CDR3 is TGTGCCAGCAGCAACCGGGACTACACAGATACGCAGTATTTT. Protein: CASSNRDYTDTQYF.

This chain links TRBV29-1 with TRBJ2-1; D uncertain. The ends were cut back, 7 bases at V and 6 bases at J, with 4 bases in the middle. The germline gives CDR1 SQVTM, CDR2 ANQGSEA. The CDR3 has 9 amino acids. The CDR3 here is CSASNEQFF. The CDR3 DNA reads TGCAGCGCCAGCAATGAGCAGTTCTTC.